This TCR beta chain originates from a study of blood T cell repertoires in COVID-19 (dated by TCRdb to about 2020). In terms of the full investigation: Samples from collaborators originated in the United States, Italy and Spain and spanned both the acute and convalescent phases of COVID-19. The prospective study material was composed of cDNA or gDNA derived from T cells, B-cell-depleted T cells, or PBMCs. Deeply sampled blood TCRbeta repertoires from subjects exposed to, actively infected with, or recovered from COVID-19 were included in the dataset. The repertoires were released in a freely available public database intended as a resource for research on the immune response to SARS-CoV-2. The samples were drawn from two sources: the first 160 participants of the ongoing ImmuneRACE study, and about 1,300 subjects contributed by 6 global collaborators. The sample metadata nearly always contained a de-identified subject ID, COVID-19 status, age in years and sex. Where available, HLA class I and class II types were obtained from metadata supplied by the sample provider rather than from assay-based typing. General findings and caveats noted by the study authors: Clinical and demographic metadata were provided uncurated, with the amount varying by source and participant.

In the prospective study, participants were roughly 18 to 89 years old, resided in 24 geographic areas of the United States, and were enrolled through a virtual design. In the prospective study, participants were assigned to cohorts based on the clinical history participants reported in a screening survey and a study questionnaire. Exposed participants had been in contact with someone with a PCR-confirmed or clinician-diagnosed COVID-19 case within 2 weeks of study entry. Mobile phlebotomists in the prospective study collected whole blood, serum and a nasopharyngeal or oropharyngeal swab from every participant. Prospective study participants could optionally give additional blood draws and questionnaires over a roughly 2-month period. Prospective study blood samples were shipped either frozen or at room temperature before DNA extraction. In the case of this clone: The target of this receptor is not known. Base qualities were left out, and no much larger clone turns up one base away.

Compared with germline, V lacks 3 bases and J lacks 4 bases; bases without a gene match: 10. The CDR3 runs 18 amino acids, cysteine and phenylalanine included. Only CDR3 DNA is held: 54 bases, read in frame from base 1. CDR1 and CDR2 are read off the germline V gene (reference sequence) as DFQATT and SNEGSKA. The immunoSEQ Assay, a bias-controlled multiplex PCR, was used to amplify TCRbeta CDR3 regions from genomic DNA. For the original study's pipeline: The number of nucleated cells in each sample was estimated from the amplification of reference gene primers within the assay. To quantify the absolute abundance of each unique TCRbeta CDR3 rearrangement, sequence reads were collapsed and filtered. For each sample, productive Simpson clonality was calculated by taking the square root of Simpson's diversity index across productive rearrangements. The clones in this table, taken by TCRdb from immuneACCESS, are in-frame only. Not every clone is retained; where verified, under half of the shortfall comes from an unresolved V gene, and the cause of the rest is unknown. The V and J calls and the clone size are those of that table, but D and trimming were determined from the DNA. The sample table records about 220,000 clones; 90% of these occur just once. Around 15% of the sample is taken by the ten largest.

The chain uses TRBV20-1 and TRBJ2-1, with 15 middle bases fitting TRBD2. The sequence came from a man between 25 and 39 years old who had been exposed to COVID-19. Input material: PBMCs or T cells enriched from blood (not recorded which). The sequence in DNA is TGCAGTGCTAGTAGCGGACTAGCGGGGGGGAGTCCTTACAATGAGCAGTTCTTC. It specifies CSASSGLAGGSPYNEQFF.